This T cell receptor beta chain was retrieved from a study of T cell responses to AZD1222 COVID-19 vaccine. As concerns this clone: Its target is unknown.

Study-level points and caveats: The number of AZD1222 recipients seropositive at baseline was only 5 to 7. The span of vaccine-associated CD4 TCRs extended across spike, with dominance at 160-218 and 743-854. Spike-specific TCR breadth and depth rose after two AZD1222 doses. The donors showed a predominance of white British ancestry and of females, with possible underestimation of clonal diversity.

V lost 4 bases, J lost 7 bases, and 8 bases lay in between. The CDR3 covers 12 residues. Germline-derived CDR1 and CDR2 are KGHSH and LQKENI. Sequencing used immunoSEQ multiplex PCR; TCRdb keeps in-frame clones, though not all of them. The data show about 90,000 clones, with about 90% seen just once and less than 5.5% held by the top ten. V gene TRBV18 combines with J gene TRBJ1-5; D ambiguous. Sample: peripheral blood, taken on day 0 of MenACWY control vaccination. This clonotype originated in an adult in good health. CDR3 loop: CASSQFGQPQHF. The CDR3 DNA reads as TGTGCCAGCTCACAATTCGGCCAGCCCCAGCATTTT.